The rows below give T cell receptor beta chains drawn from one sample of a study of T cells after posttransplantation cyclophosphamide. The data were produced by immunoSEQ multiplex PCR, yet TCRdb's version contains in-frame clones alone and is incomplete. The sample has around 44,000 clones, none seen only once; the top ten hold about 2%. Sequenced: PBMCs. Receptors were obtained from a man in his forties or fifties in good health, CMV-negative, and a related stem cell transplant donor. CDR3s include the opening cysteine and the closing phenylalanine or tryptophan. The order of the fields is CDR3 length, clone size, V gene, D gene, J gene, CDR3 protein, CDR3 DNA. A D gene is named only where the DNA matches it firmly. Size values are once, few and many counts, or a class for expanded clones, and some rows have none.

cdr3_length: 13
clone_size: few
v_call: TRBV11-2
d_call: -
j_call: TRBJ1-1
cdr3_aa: CASSLVGSAEAFF
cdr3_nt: TGTGCCAGCAGCTTAGTAGGGAGCGCTGAAGCTTTCTTT

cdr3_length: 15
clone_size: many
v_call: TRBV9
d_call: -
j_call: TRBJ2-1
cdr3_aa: CASSASGTGVSEQFF
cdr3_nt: TGTGCCAGCAGCGCCTCCGGGACGGGGGTGAGTGAGCAGTTCTTC

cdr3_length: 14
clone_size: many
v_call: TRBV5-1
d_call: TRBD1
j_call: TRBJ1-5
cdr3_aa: CASRPGTGNQPQHF
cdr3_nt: TGCGCCAGCCGTCCTGGGACAGGCAATCAGCCCCAGCATTTT

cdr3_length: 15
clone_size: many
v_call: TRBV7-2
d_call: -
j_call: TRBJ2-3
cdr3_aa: CASSLLAYHTDTQYF
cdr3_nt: TGTGCCAGCAGCCTCCTAGCGTATCACACAGATACGCAGTATTTT

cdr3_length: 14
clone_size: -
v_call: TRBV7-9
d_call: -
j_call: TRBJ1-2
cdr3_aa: CASISGKLAGGYTF
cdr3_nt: TGTGCCAGCATTTCCGGGAAATTGGCGGGTGGCTACACCTTC

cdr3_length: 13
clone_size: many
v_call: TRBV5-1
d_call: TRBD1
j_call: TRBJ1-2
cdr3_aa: CASSPGQGNGYTF
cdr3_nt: TGCGCCAGCAGCCCCGGACAGGGGAATGGCTACACCTTC

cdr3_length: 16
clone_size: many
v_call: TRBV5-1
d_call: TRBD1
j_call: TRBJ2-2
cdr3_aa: CASSFQGASNTGELFF
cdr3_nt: TGCGCCAGCAGCTTTCAGGGGGCGTCGAACACCGGGGAGCTGTTTTTT

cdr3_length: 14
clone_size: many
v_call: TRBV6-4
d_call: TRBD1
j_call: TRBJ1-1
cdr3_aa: CASSPGTGGTEAFF
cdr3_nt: TGTGCCAGCAGTCCCGGGACAGGGGGTACTGAAGCTTTCTTT

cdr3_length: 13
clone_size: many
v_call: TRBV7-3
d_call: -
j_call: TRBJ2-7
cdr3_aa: CASSLGPSYEQYF
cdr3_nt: TGTGCCAGCAGCTTGGGGCCATCCTACGAGCAGTACTTC

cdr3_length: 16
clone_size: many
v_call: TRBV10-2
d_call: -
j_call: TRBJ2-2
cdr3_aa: CASSESYSGQTGELFF
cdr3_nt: TGCGCCAGCAGTGAGTCCTACAGCGGGCAAACCGGGGAGCTGTTTTTT

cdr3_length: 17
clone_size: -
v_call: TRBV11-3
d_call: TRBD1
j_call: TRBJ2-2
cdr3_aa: CAGSKSGQLANTGELFF
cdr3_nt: TGTGCCGGCAGCAAATCGGGACAGCTTGCGAACACCGGGGAGCTGTTTTTT

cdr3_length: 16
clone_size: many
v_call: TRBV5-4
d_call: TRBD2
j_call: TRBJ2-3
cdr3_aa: CASSFMAPGGADTQYF
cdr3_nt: TGTGCCAGCAGCTTTATGGCACCGGGAGGGGCAGATACGCAGTATTTT

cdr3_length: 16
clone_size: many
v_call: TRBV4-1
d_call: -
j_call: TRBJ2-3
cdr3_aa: CASSQGMGAGTDTQYF
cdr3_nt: TGCGCCAGCAGCCAAGGCATGGGTGCGGGCACAGATACGCAGTATTTT

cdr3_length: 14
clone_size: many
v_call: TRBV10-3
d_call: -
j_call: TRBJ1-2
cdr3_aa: CAISDTDRGYGYTF
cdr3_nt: TGTGCCATCAGTGATACCGACAGAGGCTATGGCTACACCTTC

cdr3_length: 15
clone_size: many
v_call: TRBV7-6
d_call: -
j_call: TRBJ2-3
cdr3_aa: CASSLAAPGTDTQYF
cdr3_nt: TGTGCCAGCAGCTTAGCAGCCCCTGGCACAGATACGCAGTATTTT

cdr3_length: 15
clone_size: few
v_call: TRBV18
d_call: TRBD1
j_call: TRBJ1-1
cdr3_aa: CASSLRQGMNTEAFF
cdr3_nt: TGTGCCAGCTCACTCCGACAGGGGATGAACACTGAAGCTTTCTTT

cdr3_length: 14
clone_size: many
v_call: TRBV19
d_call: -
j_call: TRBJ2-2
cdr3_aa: CASSILEGTGELFF
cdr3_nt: TGTGCCAGTAGTATATTGGAGGGGACCGGGGAGCTGTTTTTT

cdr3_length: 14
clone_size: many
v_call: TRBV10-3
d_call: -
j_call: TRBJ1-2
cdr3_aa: CAISEGGATKGYTF
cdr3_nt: TGTGCCATCAGTGAGGGAGGGGCCACTAAGGGCTACACCTTC

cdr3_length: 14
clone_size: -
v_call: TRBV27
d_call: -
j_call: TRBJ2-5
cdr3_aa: CASSFGQGEETQYF
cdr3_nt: TGTGCCAGCAGTTTTGGACAAGGGGAAGAGACCCAGTACTTC

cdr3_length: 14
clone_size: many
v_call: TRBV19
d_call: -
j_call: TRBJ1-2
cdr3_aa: CASSINRNPYGYTF
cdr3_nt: TGTGCCAGTAGTATTAACAGAAACCCCTATGGCTACACCTTC

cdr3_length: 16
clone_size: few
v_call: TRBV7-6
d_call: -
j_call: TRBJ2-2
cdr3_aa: CASSLNSAANTGELFF
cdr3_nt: TGTGCCAGCAGCTTAAATTCTGCGGCAAACACCGGGGAGCTGTTTTTT

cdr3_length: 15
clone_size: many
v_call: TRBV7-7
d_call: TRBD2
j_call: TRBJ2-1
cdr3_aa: CASSFGLAVYNEQFF
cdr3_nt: TGTGCTAGCAGCTTCGGACTAGCGGTCTACAATGAGCAGTTCTTC

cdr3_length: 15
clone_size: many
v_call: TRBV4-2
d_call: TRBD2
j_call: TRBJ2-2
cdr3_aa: CASSPLAPNTGELFF
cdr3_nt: TGTGCCAGCAGCCCACTAGCGCCTAACACCGGGGAGCTGTTTTTT

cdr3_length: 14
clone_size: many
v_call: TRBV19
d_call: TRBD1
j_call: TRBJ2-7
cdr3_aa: CASSLRDRGYEQYF
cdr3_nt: TGTGCCAGTAGTCTCCGGGACAGGGGATACGAGCAGTACTTC

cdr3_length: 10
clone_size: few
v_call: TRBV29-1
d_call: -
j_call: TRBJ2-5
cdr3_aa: CSTREETQYF
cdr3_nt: TGCAGCACCCGCGAAGAGACCCAGTACTTC

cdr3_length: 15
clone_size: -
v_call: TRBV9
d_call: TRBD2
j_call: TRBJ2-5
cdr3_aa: CASSVFGGGQETQYF
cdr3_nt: TGTGCCAGCAGCGTCTTCGGGGGGGGGCAGGAGACCCAGTACTTC

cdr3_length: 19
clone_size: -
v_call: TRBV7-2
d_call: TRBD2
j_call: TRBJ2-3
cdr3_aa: CASSTAALAGKIPPDTQYF
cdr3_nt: TGTGCCAGCAGCACAGCAGCCCTAGCGGGAAAAATTCCTCCAGATACGCAGTATTTT

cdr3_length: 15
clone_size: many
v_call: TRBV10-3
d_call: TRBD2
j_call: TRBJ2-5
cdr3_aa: CASREGLAGGETQYF
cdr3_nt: TGTGCCTCCCGAGAGGGACTAGCGGGAGGAGAGACCCAGTACTTC

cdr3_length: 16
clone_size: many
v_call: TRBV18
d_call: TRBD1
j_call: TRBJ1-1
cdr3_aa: CASSSTPGQANTEAFF
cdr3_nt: TGTGCCAGCTCGTCGACCCCGGGACAGGCGAACACTGAAGCTTTCTTT

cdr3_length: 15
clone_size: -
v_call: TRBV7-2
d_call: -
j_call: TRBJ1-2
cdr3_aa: CASSLGSGQTYGYTF
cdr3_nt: TGTGCCAGCAGCTTAGGGTCAGGTCAGACCTATGGCTACACCTTC

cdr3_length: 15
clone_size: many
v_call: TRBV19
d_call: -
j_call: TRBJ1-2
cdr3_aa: CASSITGTTDYGYTF
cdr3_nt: TGTGCCAGTAGTATAACAGGAACCACAGACTATGGCTACACCTTC

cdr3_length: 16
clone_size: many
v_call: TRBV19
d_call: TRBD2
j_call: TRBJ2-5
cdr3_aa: CASSIIGLAGVETQYF
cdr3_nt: TGTGCCAGTAGTATTATCGGGCTAGCGGGAGTGGAGACCCAGTACTTC

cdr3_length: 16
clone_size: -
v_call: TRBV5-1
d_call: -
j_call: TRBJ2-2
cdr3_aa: CASTHSLDRLSGELFF
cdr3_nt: TGCGCCAGCACCCATTCCCTGGACAGATTATCAGGGGAGCTGTTTTTT

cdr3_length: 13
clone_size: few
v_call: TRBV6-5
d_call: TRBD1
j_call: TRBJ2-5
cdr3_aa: CASKRQGEETQYF
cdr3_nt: TGTGCCAGCAAACGACAGGGGGAAGAGACCCAGTACTTC

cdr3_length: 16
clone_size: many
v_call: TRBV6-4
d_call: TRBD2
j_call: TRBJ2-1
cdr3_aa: CASSDSVAGGHNEQFF
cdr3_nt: TGTGCCAGCAGTGACTCCGTAGCGGGGGGGCACAATGAGCAGTTCTTC

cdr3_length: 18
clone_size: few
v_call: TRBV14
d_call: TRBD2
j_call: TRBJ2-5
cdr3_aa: CASSQGLAGGSGKETQYF
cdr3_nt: TGTGCCAGCAGCCAAGGACTAGCGGGAGGGTCGGGCAAAGAGACCCAGTACTTC